A selection of T cell receptor beta chains follows, all from one sample in a study of beta chain features in type 1 diabetes. Libraries were prepared by immunoSEQ multiplex PCR; TCRdb keeps only in-frame clonotypes and omits some of them. The table includes 300,000 or so clones, approximately 8.2% detected once. The sequencing sample was made of central memory CD4+ T cells from blood. These receptors were taken from a woman between 18 and 29 years old in good health. The CDR3 runs from the conserved cysteine through the conserved F or W. The D gene is left open where the match is weak. For some rows the clone size is stated as once, few or many, or as a class when expanded; others skip it.

TRBV28	-	TRBD2	TRBJ2-3	CASSPPGLLKKQYF	TGTGCCAGCAGTCCTCCGGGACTATTAAAGAAGCAGTATTTT
TRBV5-6	-	-	TRBJ2-2	CASSLWAGELFF	TGTGCCAGCAGCTTGTGGGCCGGGGAGCTGTTTTTT
TRBV20-1	-	-	TRBJ2-7	CSPLQGNEQYF	TGCAGTCCCTTACAGGGTAACGAGCAGTACTTC
TRBV10-3	-	TRBD1	TRBJ2-4	CAIKGTVGDIQYF	TGTGCCATCAAGGGGACAGTAGGGGACATTCAGTACTTC
TRBV6-5	-	-	TRBJ2-5	CATRDNKQETQYF	TGTGCCACCCGGGACAACAAACAAGAGACCCAGTACTTC
TRBV5-4	-	-	TRBJ2-2	CASSHITGSTGELFF	TGTGCCAGCAGCCATATAACAGGGAGCACCGGGGAGCTGTTTTTT
TRBV9	many	-	TRBJ2-7	CASSVGTNSYEQYF	TGTGCCAGCAGCGTAGGAACCAACTCCTACGAGCAGTACTTC
TRBV18	-	TRBD1	TRBJ1-2	CASSPPNKWDRGGGYTF	TGTGCCAGCTCACCACCAAATAAATGGGACAGGGGTGGCGGCTACACCTTC
TRBV28	-	-	TRBJ2-7	CASSLRAGHYEQYF	TGTGCCAGCAGCCTTCGGGCAGGCCACTACGAGCAGTACTTC
TRBV7-2	-	-	TRBJ1-4	CASSLAFGEKLFF	TGTGCCAGCAGCTTAGCGTTCGGGGAAAAACTGTTTTTT
TRBV15	few	-	TRBJ2-7	CATSRPGLSYEQYF	TGTGCCACCAGCAGACCGGGCCTCTCCTACGAGCAGTACTTC
TRBV6-1	-	-	TRBJ2-7	CASSSSGSYEQYF	TGTGCCAGCAGCTCAAGCGGGTCCTACGAGCAGTACTTC
TRBV7-2	few	TRBD1	TRBJ2-1	CASNKPGTGGGEQFF	TGTGCCAGCAACAAACCCGGGACAGGGGGCGGTGAGCAGTTCTTC
TRBV6-6	few	TRBD1	TRBJ1-2	CASSQRDSFFYGYTF	TGTGCCAGCAGTCAACGGGACAGTTTTTTCTATGGCTACACCTTC
TRBV29-1	many	TRBD1	TRBJ2-7	CSARQGAREAEQYF	TGCAGCGCACGACAGGGGGCGCGGGAAGCCGAGCAGTACTTC
TRBV10-3	many	TRBD2	TRBJ2-1	CAISGGLAESYNEQFF	TGTGCCATCAGTGGGGGACTAGCGGAATCCTACAATGAGCAGTTCTTC
TRBV27	few	-	TRBJ2-5	CASSPNSGGETQYF	TGTGCCAGCAGTCCGAATTCAGGGGGGGAGACCCAGTACTTC
TRBV5-1	few	TRBD2	TRBJ2-1	CASSPGLRNNEQFF	TGCGCCAGCAGCCCGGGACTAAGGAACAATGAGCAGTTCTTC
TRBV7-2	-	-	TRBJ2-1	CASSRDWGSNNEQFF	TGTGCCAGCAGTCGGGACTGGGGGAGTAACAATGAGCAGTTCTTC
TRBV5-4	-	TRBD2	TRBJ2-3	CASSFLTSGVADTQYF	TGTGCCAGCAGCTTTTTAACTAGCGGAGTCGCAGATACGCAGTATTTT
TRBV29-1	many	TRBD1	TRBJ2-1	CSVVGTGYNEQFF	TGCAGCGTTGTTGGGACAGGGTACAATGAGCAGTTCTTC
TRBV29-1	-	-	TRBJ1-2	CSVGDNYGYTF	TGCAGCGTTGGGGATAACTATGGCTACACCTTC
TRBV6-1	-	TRBD1	TRBJ1-5	CASGTGGAGGQPQHF	TGTGCCAGCGGGACAGGGGGCGCGGGGGGACAGCCCCAGCATTTT
TRBV7-2	many	TRBD1	TRBJ2-1	CASSLAPTGRDEQFF	TGTGCCAGCAGCTTAGCCCCGACAGGGCGGGATGAGCAGTTCTTC
TRBV15	few	TRBD2	TRBJ2-5	CATSWREGSGGGQETQYF	TGTGCCACCAGCTGGAGGGAGGGGTCCGGGGGTGGACAAGAGACCCAGTACTTC
TRBV10-3	-	-	TRBJ1-5	CAISVEGSYQPQHF	TGTGCCATCAGTGTAGAGGGTTCTTACCAGCCCCAGCATTTT
TRBV19	-	TRBD1	TRBJ2-1	CASSLPDRGAYNEQFF	TGTGCCAGTAGTCTCCCCGACAGGGGGGCCTACAATGAGCAGTTCTTC
TRBV5-4	many	TRBD2	TRBJ2-7	CASSLSGLASYEQYF	TGTGCCAGCAGCTTGTCGGGACTAGCGTCCTACGAGCAGTACTTC
TRBV29-1	many	-	TRBJ1-4	CSVEGDTKKLFF	TGCAGCGTTGAAGGAGACACGAAAAAACTGTTTTTT
TRBV2	few	-	TRBJ2-1	CASSVDGTYNEQFF	TGTGCCAGCAGTGTCGACGGGACCTACAATGAGCAGTTCTTC
TRBV2	few	TRBD1	TRBJ1-4	CASSTGQGNEKLFF	TGTGCCAGCTCCACGGGACAGGGGAATGAAAAACTGTTTTTT
TRBV18	-	-	TRBJ2-7	CASSPVGYEQYF	TGTGCCAGCTCACCAGTTGGGTACGAGCAGTACTTC
TRBV29-1	-	-	TRBJ2-7	CSVKHYEQYF	TGCAGCGTCAAACATTACGAGCAGTACTTC
TRBV5-6	-	-	TRBJ2-3	CASSLPSTDTQYF	TGTGCCAGCAGCTTGCCCAGCACAGATACGCAGTATTTT